This TCR beta chain was captured by sequencing in a study of regulatory T cells in long-lasting Graves disease. Across the whole study: Newly diagnosed Graves' patients had taken antithyroid drugs under 3 months.

This clonotype came up many times. Its antigen is not known. The TCR beta library used iRepertoire HTBI primers with Arm-PCR amplification of CDR3. Each CDR3 protein gets one entry after TCRdb re-called the multiplex PCR reads with MiXCR. Counted here are some 220,000 distinct CDR3 sequences, approximately 18% occurring once; the ten biggest clones make up 10% to 15%. General study points: Persistent Graves' patients had lower TCR diversity than newly diagnosed ones.

V was pared by 8 bases and J by 4 bases, with 4 bases of the junction left unmatched. Germline loops: CDR1 KGHSH, CDR2 LQKENI. The length of the CDR3 is 13 residues. Time point noted: newly diagnosed GD, antithyroid drugs for less than 3 months. RNA isolated from PBMCs was used to make the TCR library. These data also featured in a second study, about T cells in Graves' hyperthyroidism and ophthalmopathy. That work contributes: The HTBI primer set was used in a first-round RT-PCR of the TCR CDR3.

This receptor was obtained from a woman in her thirties with Graves disease. The chain couples TRBV18 to TRBJ2-5; 10 positions match TRBD1. Sequences were derived from peripheral blood mononuclear cells (PBMCs), sampled at new diagnosis, from a patient treated with antithyroid drugs. The CDR3 sequence: CASGTGVGETQYF. CDR3 bases: TGTGCCAGCGGGACAGGGGTCGGAGAGACCCAGTACTTC.